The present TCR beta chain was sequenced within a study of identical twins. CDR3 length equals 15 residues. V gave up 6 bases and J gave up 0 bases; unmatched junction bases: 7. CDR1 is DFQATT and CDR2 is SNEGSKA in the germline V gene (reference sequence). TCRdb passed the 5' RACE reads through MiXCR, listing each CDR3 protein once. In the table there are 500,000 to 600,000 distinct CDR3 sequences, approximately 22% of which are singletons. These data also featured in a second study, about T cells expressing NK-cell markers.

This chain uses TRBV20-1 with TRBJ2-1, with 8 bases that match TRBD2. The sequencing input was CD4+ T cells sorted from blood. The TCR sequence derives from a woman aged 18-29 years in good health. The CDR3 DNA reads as TGCAGTGCCCCAGAGCGGGGGACCTCCTACAATGAGCAGTTCTTC. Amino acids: CSAPERGTSYNEQFF.